Presented here are 29 T cell receptor beta chains from one specimen sequenced in a study of human thymus T cells. Sequencing used immunoSEQ multiplex PCR; TCRdb keeps in-frame clones, though not all of them. Among fewer than 55,000 clones listed, approximately 93% were seen once. The sample taken for sequencing was blood. The receptors shown here come from a boy in the first two years of life with a congenital heart defect but otherwise immunologically healthy.

This chain uses TRBV7-9 with TRBJ2-2; maybe TRBD1 (6 bases). Germline V gives CDR1 SEHNR, CDR2 FQNEAQ (reference sequence). Trimming removed 5 bases at V and 5 bases at J, with 15 bases between. CDR3 length: 15 residues. CDR3 region: CASSNTGSVTGELFF. CDR3 in DNA: TGTGCCAGCAGCAATACAGGGTCGGTTACCGGGGAGCTGTTTTTT.

The chain combines TRBV9 with TRBJ1-5; D is perhaps TRBD1 (5 bases). The CDR3 length is 15 residues. V lost 2 bases to trimming and J lost 3 bases, with 12 bases between them. Germline V gene lookup returns CDR1 SGDLS and CDR2 YYNGEE. The CDR3 nucleotides read TGTGCCAGCAGCGTTCAAGGGGCCCCCAATCAGCCCCAGCATTTT. Its translation is CASSVQGAPNQPQHF.

The rearrangement links TRBV6-5 to TRBJ1-1, with D possibly matching TRBD1 (5 bases). V was shortened by 0 bases and J by 8 bases, with 7 bases between the two germline ends. The length of the CDR3 is 12 residues. Germline CDR1 reads MNHEY; CDR2 reads SVGAGI. CDR3 DNA: TGTGCCAGCAGTTACTCGAAGGGGGAAGCTTTCTTT. This sequence encodes CASSYSKGEAFF.

The chain uses TRBV19 and TRBJ1-1, with D unclear. Looked up from germline, CDR1 is LNHDA and CDR2 is SQIVND (reference sequence). The V end lost 1 base, the J end lost 3 bases, and 12 bases lay between the germline ends. The CDR3 covers 15 residues. The CDR3 reads CASSIVGLGDTEAFF. The CDR3 DNA sequence: TGTGCCAGTAGTATAGTCGGCCTCGGGGACACTGAAGCTTTCTTT.

This sequence joins TRBV4-1 and TRBJ2-3; D might be TRBD2 (5 bases). Germline loops: CDR1 MGHRA, CDR2 YSYEKL. The ends were cut back, 4 bases at V and 2 bases at J, with 19 bases in the middle. CDR3 size: 17 residues. In DNA, the CDR3 is TGCGCCAGCAGCCCTCTCCGGCTAGGGAGCCCCACAGATACGCAGTATTTT. Protein sequence: CASSPLRLGSPTDTQYF.

The chain carries TRBV5-1 and TRBJ2-5; TRBD2 matches at 8 bases. Germline V gene data show CDR1 as SGHRS and CDR2 as YFSETQ. The CDR3 has 16 residues. The V segment lost 4 bases and the J segment 1 base; nucleotides outside the gene matches: 9. The CDR3 loop is CASSLGVAGFQETQYF. In DNA form, the CDR3 reads TGCGCCAGCAGCCTCGGGGTAGCGGGGTTCCAAGAGACCCAGTACTTC.

The CDR3 coding sequence is TGCGCCAGCAGCCAAGGACAGGGGGTTCAGCCCCAGCATTTT. Translation gives CASSQGQGVQPQHF. The V and J genes are TRBV4-1 and TRBJ1-5; 9 positions agree with TRBD1. V shed 1 base, J shed 6 bases, and the junction held 1 base outside the gene matches. CDR1 is MGHRA, CDR2 YSYEKL, per germline. The CDR3 sequence is 14 residues long.

The count of this clone is one. This chain connects TRBV7-9 to TRBJ2-7; D is unresolved. The CDR3 is made up of 12 amino acids. V was clipped by 4 bases and J by 6 bases, with 10 bases between them. CDR1 and CDR2 (germline): SEHNR, FQNEAQ (reference sequence). The CDR3 bases are TGTGCCAGCAGCTCATCCCTGGTCGAGCAGTACTTC. Protein: CASSSSLVEQYF. Complete variable domain (other parts from reference TRBV7-9 and TRBJ2-7): DTGVSQNPRHKITKRGQNVTFRCDPISEHNRLYWYRQTLGQGPEFLTYFQNEAQLEKSRLLSDRFSAERPKGSFSTLEIQRTEQGDSAMYLCASSSSLVEQYFGPGTRLTVT.

V is TRBV19 and J is TRBJ2-1; D might be TRBD1 (6 bases). Between the trimmed V and J ends, which lost 3 bases and 12 bases, there was a span of 15 bases. Germline CDR1 LNHDA, CDR2 SQIVND (reference sequence). The CDR3 loop spans 13 amino acids. The DNA for the CDR3 is TGTGCCAGTAGTATCCGGGCAGGGGAAGCGCAGTTCTTC. Translation: CASSIRAGEAQFF.

This chain joins TRBV18 and TRBJ2-2; possibly TRBD1 or TRBD2 for D (5 bases each). Germline CDR1 KGHSH, CDR2 LQKENI. Trimming removed 0 bases at V and 0 bases at J, with 8 bases between. CDR3 length equals 16 residues. CDR3 sequence: CASSPPGRSNTGELFF. As DNA, the CDR3 is TGTGCCAGCTCACCACCGGGACGTTCGAACACCGGGGAGCTGTTTTTT.

This clone is a singleton in its sample. The chain couples TRBV7-3 to TRBJ2-5, with D possibly being TRBD2 (6 bases). V was cut by 1 base and J by 1 base, with 13 bases left in between. CDR1 and CDR2 (germline): SGHTA, FQGTGA. This CDR3 has 16 amino acids. The CDR3 is CASSLNERASQETQYF. As DNA, the CDR3 is TGTGCCAGCAGCTTAAATGAGCGGGCTTCCCAAGAGACCCAGTACTTC.

This chain uses TRBV28 with TRBJ1-1; TRBD1 agrees at 8 bases. CDR1 is MDHEN and CDR2 is SYDVKM in the germline V gene. Trimming took 6 bases from V and 11 from J; bases not matched to a gene: 11. CDR3 size: 13 residues. This CDR3 reads CASSRTQQGGAFF. The CDR3 nucleotides are TGTGCCAGCAGCCGCACCCAACAGGGGGGGGCTTTCTTT.

The V gene is TRBV5-1, the J gene TRBJ2-7; D not certain. CDR3 length equals 14 residues. Trimming took 4 bases from V and 3 from J, leaving 14 bases between them. CDR1 is SGHRS, CDR2 YFSETQ, per germline. The CDR3 reads CASSRALADYEQYF. The CDR3 DNA reads as TGCGCCAGCAGCCGGGCCCTTGCGGACTACGAGCAGTACTTC.

The chain links TRBV7-3 to TRBJ2-1; 10 nucleotides agree with TRBD1. The CDR3 spans 15 residues. V lost 5 bases to trimming and J lost 8 bases; unmatched junction nucleotides: 9. Germline V gives CDR1 SGHTA, CDR2 FQGTGA. DNA of the CDR3: TGTGCCAGCAGCCCGGGGACAGGGGCCGAGCATGAGCAGTTCTTC. It is translated as CASSPGTGAEHEQFF.

The genes are TRBV6-5 and TRBJ2-2; D ambiguous. V was clipped by 7 bases and J by 4 bases, with 7 bases between them. Germline CDR1 and CDR2: MNHEY and SVGAGI. This CDR3 is 12 amino acids long. This chain's CDR3 is CASTLGTGELFF. The CDR3 bases are TGTGCCAGCACCCTGGGCACCGGGGAGCTGTTTTTT.

V usage is TRBV4-3 and J usage is TRBJ2-7; TRBD1 might be the D (6 bases). The ends were cut back, 0 bases at V and 3 bases at J, with 9 bases in the middle. The CDR3 consists of 14 residues. The V gene's germline CDR1 is LGHNA and CDR2 YSLEER. The CDR3 loop is CASSQDQGGYEQYF. As DNA, the CDR3 is TGCGCCAGCAGCCAAGATCAAGGGGGCTACGAGCAGTACTTC.

The V gene is TRBV4-1, the J gene TRBJ1-5; D remains ambiguous. Trimming left V 3 bases short and J 0 bases short, with 9 bases between. Looked up from germline, CDR1 is MGHRA and CDR2 is YSYEKL. The CDR3 loop spans 15 amino acids. CDR3 sequence (DNA): TGCGCCAGCAGCCAGCAGTGGGTTAGCAATCAGCCCCAGCATTTT. This gives the protein CASSQQWVSNQPQHF.

The rearrangement uses TRBV2 and TRBJ2-7; TRBD1 is a possible D gene (5 bases). The CDR3 totals 13 residues. Germline lookup yields CDR1 SNHLY and CDR2 FYNNEI. The V gene lost 6 bases and the J gene lost 1 base, with 10 bases spanning the gap. The CDR3: CASRNRPSYEQYF. The DNA for the CDR3 is TGTGCCAGCAGAAACAGGCCTTCCTACGAGCAGTACTTC.

V is TRBV4-2 and J is TRBJ2-5; TRBD2 matches 10 bases. Germline CDR1 is LGHNA and CDR2 is YNFKEQ. The CDR3 length is 17 residues. V gave up 1 base and J gave up 4 bases; unmatched junction bases: 9. The CDR3 bases are TGTGCCAGCAGCCAAGGCAGCGGGGGGGTCTTGGTAGAGACCCAGTACTTC. Translating gives CASSQGSGGVLVETQYF.

A single count supports this clone. The V gene is TRBV5-4, the J gene TRBJ1-2; 11 nucleotides align to TRBD1. Germline-derived CDR1 and CDR2 are SGHNT and YYREEE (reference sequence). This CDR3 spans 16 amino acids. The ends lost 4 bases at V and 4 bases at J; junction bases unmatched: 9. CDR3 coding DNA: TGTGCCAGCAGCAGGGAGAGGGGACAGGGGGTCTATGGCTACACCTTC. This encodes CASSRERGQGVYGYTF.

V is TRBV7-6 and J is TRBJ1-3; D perhaps matches TRBD1 (6 bases). This CDR3 region has 15 residues. Trimming left V 4 bases short and J 4 bases short, with 14 bases between. Germline assignment: CDR1 SGHVS and CDR2 FNYEAQ. In DNA, the CDR3 is TGTGCCAGCAGCTCCTACAGGGAAGTCGGAAACACCATATATTTT. This gives the protein CASSSYREVGNTIYF.

The genes are TRBV6-1 and TRBJ2-1, with 11 bases fitting TRBD2. Germline V gives CDR1 MNHNS, CDR2 SASEGT. This CDR3 has 13 residues. Trimming at V came to 6 bases and at J to 7 bases, leaving 2 bases not matched to a gene. The CDR3 loop is CASRTSGVNEQFF. The CDR3 DNA follows: TGTGCCAGCAGGACTAGCGGGGTAAATGAGCAGTTCTTC.

V usage is TRBV5-1 and J usage is TRBJ2-3; 8 bases are shared with TRBD2. The germline V gene encodes CDR1 SGHRS and CDR2 YFSETQ. The junction had 1 base not matched to a gene; V was cut back by 0 bases and J by 1 base. The CDR3 covers 15 residues. The CDR3: CASSLASGRTDTQYF. DNA of the CDR3: TGCGCCAGCAGCTTGGCTAGCGGGCGCACAGATACGCAGTATTTT.

This chain joins TRBV9 and TRBJ2-3, with 15 positions matching TRBD2. V trimming: 4 bases; J trimming: 0 bases; junction bases outside the gene matches: 3. The length of the CDR3 is 17 residues. From germline, CDR1 is SGDLS and CDR2 YYNGEE. The CDR3 DNA reads as TGTGCCAGCAGCAGGACTAGCGGGGGGGCTAGCACAGATACGCAGTATTTT. Protein sequence: CASSRTSGGASTDTQYF.

The chain joins TRBV9 to TRBJ1-2; perhaps TRBD1 as D (5 bases). Germline CDR1 and CDR2: SGDLS and YYNGEE. CDR3 size: 13 residues. Trimming removed 4 bases from V and 6 bases from J, with 13 bases in between. The CDR3, as DNA: TGTGCCAGCAGCCTGGGCGCAGGGAATGGCTACACCTTC. This sequence encodes CASSLGAGNGYTF.

The chain carries TRBV6-5 and TRBJ2-1; 12 bases match TRBD2. Per the germline V gene, CDR1 is MNHEY and CDR2 is SVGAGI. This CDR3 contains 15 residues. Losses at the gene ends were 6 bases for V and 9 bases for J; bases not matched to a gene: 9. CDR3 bases: TGTGCCAGCAGCCCGCCTCTAGCGGGGGGGCGTGAGCAGTTCTTC. Amino acids: CASSPPLAGGREQFF.

In DNA, the CDR3 is TGTGCCAGCAGCTTAGATCGGTGGGAGAACTACACTGAAGCTTTCTTT. Translated, it gives CASSLDRWENYTEAFF. The V and J genes are TRBV11-2 and TRBJ1-1; D is ambiguous. Germline V gene data show CDR1 as SGHAT and CDR2 as FQNNGV. Trimming removed 0 bases at V and 3 bases at J, with 14 bases between. This CDR3 is 16 amino acids long.

This chain uses TRBV4-1 with TRBJ1-1; the D gene is possibly TRBD1 (6 bases). The V end was cut by 2 bases, the J end by 0 bases, with 16 bases between. Germline CDR1 MGHRA, CDR2 YSYEKL. The CDR3 has 17 amino acids. DNA of the CDR3: TGCGCCAGCAGCCAAAGAAAGACAGGAGACATGAACACTGAAGCTTTCTTT. It encodes CASSQRKTGDMNTEAFF.

This rearrangement joins TRBV2 to TRBJ2-7; D not certain. The length of the CDR3 is 12 residues. Germline V lookup: CDR1 SNHLY, CDR2 FYNNEI. Trimming shortened V by 5 bases and J by 3 bases, and 8 bases separated the two germline ends. The CDR3: CASSTGYYEQYF. In nucleotides, the CDR3 is TGTGCCAGCAGTACCGGGTACTACGAGCAGTACTTC.